This T cell receptor (beta chain) was identified in a study of blood T cell repertoires in COVID-19. Cohort placement rested on clinical history that participants reported themselves. Profiling relied on immunoSEQ multiplex PCR, and the TCRdb table lists in-frame clones only, not all of them. The sample has around 250,000 clones, around 83% seen once. The length of the CDR3 is 14 residues. Germline values: CDR1 ENHRY, CDR2 SYGVKD. The V segment lost 6 bases and the J segment 3 bases; nucleotides outside the gene matches: 6. The source is a man aged 40-50 years who had been exposed to COVID-19. The sample comprised PBMCs or T cells enriched from blood (not recorded which). The gene calls are TRBV10-3 and TRBJ2-7, with 9 nucleotides matching TRBD2. The CDR3 nucleotides read TGTGCCATCAGCCGGACTAGCGATATCTACGAGCAGTACTTC. The encoded protein is CAISRTSDIYEQYF.